These 28 T cell receptor beta chains share one sample of origin, sequenced in a study of cytomegalovirus exposure and HLA in healthy donors. PCR employed 60 Vbeta and 13 Jbeta primers. Clones were read by immunoSEQ multiplex PCR, and TCRdb kept only the in-frame ones, dropping some. The table records some 180,000 clones, 76% of them present only once. Material: PBMCs. These receptors were collected from a man younger than 35 in good health and CMV-seronegative.

A single count supports this clone. V and J are TRBV25-1 and TRBJ2-7; 12 positions agree with TRBD1. The CDR3 covers 17 residues. Germline V gene sequence: CDR1 MGHDK, CDR2 SYGVNS. After removal of 3 bases from V and 4 bases from J, the junction contained 10 bases not matched to a gene. CDR3 DNA sequence: TGTGCCAGCAGTGAGACAACCTTGGGACAGGGGGCGTACGAGCAGTACTTC. Its translation is CASSETTLGQGAYEQYF.

The CDR3 protein is CASKDRGPNYGYTF. CDR3 nucleotide sequence: TGTGCCAGTAAGGACAGGGGGCCTAACTATGGCTACACCTTC. The genes are TRBV19 and TRBJ1-2; 11 bases are shared with TRBD1. Germline CDR1 and CDR2: LNHDA and SQIVND (reference sequence). Losses at the gene ends were 7 bases for V and 0 bases for J; bases not matched to a gene: 1. This CDR3 is 14 amino acids long.

The rearrangement uses TRBV30 and TRBJ1-1; 8 bases line up with TRBD1. This CDR3 has 15 residues. J was trimmed by 5 bases and V by 3 bases; bases with no gene match: 11. CDR1 GTSNPN and CDR2 SVGIG come from the germline V gene (reference sequence). The CDR3, as DNA: TGTGCCTGGAGGTCAGGGGGCGCAAGGAGAACTGAAGCTTTCTTT. As protein: CAWRSGGARRTEAFF.

The chain employs TRBV18 and TRBJ1-2; 9 bases are shared with TRBD1. CDR3 length: 16 amino acids. Germline V gene lookup returns CDR1 KGHSH and CDR2 LQKENI. Trimming cost V 3 bases and J 1 base; bases outside gene matches: 6. The CDR3, as DNA: TGTGCCAGCTCACCGTCGTGGACAGGGGTTAACTATGGCTACACCTTC. Translating it yields CASSPSWTGVNYGYTF.

The rearrangement joins TRBV5-1 to TRBJ1-2; a possible D gene is TRBD1 (6 bases). CDR3 length equals 14 residues. Germline values: CDR1 SGHRS, CDR2 YFSETQ. The V end lost 4 bases, the J end lost 4 bases, and 14 bases lay between the germline ends. CDR3 loop: CASSPSDRLYGYTF. The CDR3 coding sequence is TGCGCCAGCAGCCCATCAGACAGGCTCTATGGCTACACCTTC.

This clone was picked up one time. The chain carries TRBV14 and TRBJ2-1; maybe TRBD1 (6 bases). Trimming removed 0 bases from V and 16 bases from J, with 19 bases in between. The germline CDR1 and CDR2 sequences are SGHDN and FVKESK. This CDR3 spans 14 amino acids. Here the CDR3 reads CASSQDPSGRGGFF. The CDR3 DNA reads TGTGCCAGCAGCCAAGATCCGTCTGGACGAGGGGGTTTCTTC.

This chain connects TRBV11-1 to TRBJ2-7; 11 positions agree with TRBD2. Germline lookup yields CDR1 SGHAT and CDR2 FQDESV (reference sequence). The CDR3 is made up of 14 amino acids. Trimming took 4 bases from V and 6 from J; bases not matched to a gene: 5. The CDR3 coding sequence is TGTGCCAGCAGCTCACTAGCGGGGGCCTTCGAGCAGTACTTC. This sequence encodes CASSSLAGAFEQYF.

J is TRBJ1-1 and V is TRBV5-1, with D possibly being TRBD1 (5 bases). V was shortened by 8 bases and J by 5 bases, with 16 bases between the two germline ends. From germline, CDR1 is SGHRS and CDR2 YFSETQ. CDR3 size: 13 residues. This chain's CDR3 is CARRTGGGTEAFF. The CDR3 nucleotides read TGCGCCAGAAGAACCGGGGGAGGTACTGAAGCTTTCTTT.

The chain couples TRBV11-1 to TRBJ2-5; D ambiguous. V lost 3 bases to trimming and J lost 2 bases, with 16 bases between them. Germline assignment: CDR1 SGHAT and CDR2 FQDESV (reference sequence). CDR3 length: 16 residues. The CDR3 bases are TGTGCCAGCAGCTTGAGACGTACTACTATTCAAGAGACCCAGTACTTC. Protein product: CASSLRRTTIQETQYF.

This chain uses TRBV10-2 with TRBJ1-1; 7 nucleotides align to TRBD1. This CDR3 contains 14 residues. With V trimmed by 0 bases and J by 4 bases, 2 bases remained unmatched. Germline V gene lookup returns CDR1 WSHSY and CDR2 SAAADI. The CDR3 nucleotides are TGCGCCAGCAGTGAGTCGGCAGGGGGCACTGAAGCTTTCTTT. Translation gives CASSESAGGTEAFF.

This clone has a single count. This rearrangement joins TRBV5-4 to TRBJ2-2, with D perhaps matching TRBD2 (6 bases). V was pared by 0 bases and J by 5 bases, with 8 bases between. The CDR3 covers 14 residues. Germline V gene data show CDR1 as SGHNT and CDR2 as YYREEE (reference sequence). For the CDR3, the DNA is TGTGCCAGCAGCTTGGCCGCGGGGACCGGGGAGCTGTTTTTT. Translating it yields CASSLAAGTGELFF.

Concerning this clone itself: The sample contains more than one DNA sequence encoding this CDR3. This sequence joins TRBV6-1 and TRBJ1-1; D possibly corresponds to TRBD1 (5 bases). The CDR3 consists of 13 residues. Trimming took 6 bases from V and 1 from J, leaving 9 bases between them. In germline, CDR1 is MNHNS, CDR2 SASEGT. CDR3 protein: CASSATGNTEAFF. For the CDR3, the DNA is TGTGCCAGCAGCGCAACAGGGAACACTGAAGCTTTCTTT.

This sequence joins TRBV30 and TRBJ1-4; D is perhaps TRBD1 (5 bases). V lost 5 bases and J lost 11, with 9 bases in between. The CDR3 is 10 residues long. Germline V gene sequence: CDR1 GTSNPN, CDR2 SVGIG (reference sequence). DNA for the CDR3: TGTGCCTGGGGACACAAGAAACTGTTTTTT. It yields the protein CAWGHKKLFF.

The chain uses TRBV5-4 and TRBJ2-5, with a possible D match to TRBD2 (6 bases). Trimming removed 2 bases from V and 2 bases from J, with 13 bases in between. Germline values: CDR1 SGHNT, CDR2 YYREEE (reference sequence). The CDR3 consists of 15 residues. The CDR3 DNA follows: TGTGCCAGCAGCTTCCGTGGAGGGATACAAGAGACCCAGTACTTC. It specifies CASSFRGGIQETQYF.

The chain has TRBV4-2 and TRBJ2-7, with D hard to call. Trimming shortened V by 4 bases and J by 3 bases, and 7 bases separated the two germline ends. CDR3 length equals 12 residues. Germline V CDR1 and CDR2: LGHNA, YNFKEQ. The CDR3 protein is CASSRGDYEQYF. The CDR3 nucleotides are TGTGCCAGCAGCCGAGGAGACTACGAGCAGTACTTC.

The chain employs TRBV5-1 and TRBJ1-3; 7 bases map to TRBD1. Germline CDR1 SGHRS, CDR2 YFSETQ. The CDR3 is 15 residues long. Trimming at V came to 9 bases and at J to 2 bases, leaving 11 bases not matched to a gene. The CDR3 here is CATTATGAPGNTIYF. The CDR3 DNA sequence: TGCGCCACCACCGCAACAGGGGCACCTGGAAACACCATATATTTT.

The V gene is TRBV11-2, the J gene TRBJ2-5; D might be TRBD1 (5 bases). Trimming took off 4 bases at V and 5 bases at J, with 17 bases between the two ends. Looked up from germline, CDR1 is SGHAT and CDR2 is FQNNGV. The CDR3 runs to 15 residues. CDR3 sequence reads: CASSSWGRVGETQYF. The CDR3 DNA reads TGTGCCAGCAGCTCCTGGGGCAGGGTGGGGGAGACCCAGTACTTC.

This sequence joins TRBV28 and TRBJ2-5; TRBD2 is a possible D gene (7 bases). The germline V and J ends were trimmed by 4 bases and 5 bases, with 11 bases remaining between them. The CDR3 is made up of 13 amino acids. Germline V gene lookup returns CDR1 MDHEN and CDR2 SYDVKM. For the CDR3, the DNA is TGTGCCAGCAGTTCACAGGGAGGGGAGACCCAGTACTTC. It specifies CASSSQGGETQYF.

The chain uses TRBV20-1 and TRBJ2-2; the D gene is possibly TRBD1 (7 bases). Trimming cost V 6 bases and J 6 bases, with 8 bases left between them. CDR1 and CDR2 (germline): DFQATT, SNEGSKA (reference sequence). The CDR3 contains 11 residues. Here the CDR3 reads CSARGAGELFF. DNA of the CDR3: TGCAGTGCCAGGGGGGCCGGGGAGCTGTTTTTT.

The gene calls are TRBV6-5 and TRBJ1-5, with 8 bases fitting TRBD1. The ends lost 4 bases at V and 6 bases at J; junction bases unmatched: 2. This CDR3 has 13 residues. The germline V gene encodes CDR1 MNHEY and CDR2 SVGAGI. The CDR3 spells CASSSGGGQPQHF. CDR3 nucleotides: TGTGCCAGCAGTTCAGGGGGCGGTCAGCCCCAGCATTTT.

V is TRBV19 and J is TRBJ1-1, with D possibly being TRBD1 (5 bases). Germline assignment: CDR1 LNHDA and CDR2 SQIVND (reference sequence). V lost 5 bases and J 4 bases, leaving 11 bases between the germline ends. There are 13 residues in the CDR3. The DNA of the CDR3 is TGTGCCAGTAGTTTCCCAGGGTCCACTGAAGCTTTCTTT. Translating it yields CASSFPGSTEAFF.

A note on this clone: Within the sample, other DNA sequences also encode this same CDR3. The J gene is TRBJ1-1, the V gene TRBV9, with 7 bases lining up with TRBD1. Germline CDR1 is SGDLS and CDR2 is YYNGEE. The CDR3 extends over 15 amino acids. V trimming: 0 bases; J trimming: 0 bases; junction bases outside the gene matches: 2. The CDR3 region is CASSVGGTVNTEAFF. CDR3 nucleotide sequence: TGTGCCAGCAGCGTAGGGGGGACAGTGAACACTGAAGCTTTCTTT.

Only one count was recorded for this clone. The gene calls are TRBV27 and TRBJ2-1; 10 bases match TRBD2. The length of the CDR3 is 15 residues. The germline V gene has CDR1 MNHEY and CDR2 SMNVEV (reference sequence). With V trimmed by 7 bases and J by 10 bases, 13 bases remained unmatched. The CDR3 reads CASTPRSGGAGEQFF. DNA for the CDR3: TGTGCCAGCACCCCACGGAGCGGGGGGGCGGGGGAGCAGTTCTTC.

The V gene is TRBV9, the J gene TRBJ1-2; D is uncertain. Trimming left V 4 bases short and J 1 base short, with 14 bases between. The CDR3 length is 15 residues. CDR1 is SGDLS, CDR2 YYNGEE, per germline. CDR3 sequence: CASSPRRAVNYGYTF. The CDR3 DNA reads TGTGCCAGCAGCCCCCGGAGGGCCGTTAACTATGGCTACACCTTC.

This chain uses TRBV7-2 with TRBJ2-5; TRBD2 might be the D (5 bases). Trimming shortened V by 7 bases and J by 4 bases, and 25 bases separated the two germline ends. CDR3 length equals 17 residues. Germline values: CDR1 SGHTA, CDR2 FQGNSA. Here the CDR3 DNA reads TGTGCCAGCAAGAAGTGGACCACGGAGAATCGGGGAGAGACCCAGTACTTC. It is translated as CASKKWTTENRGETQYF.

The V gene is TRBV4-1, the J gene TRBJ2-7; a possible D gene is TRBD2 (5 bases). The CDR3 contains 15 residues. V lost 3 bases and J lost 2, with 14 bases in between. Germline V gives CDR1 MGHRA, CDR2 YSYEKL. Here the CDR3 DNA reads TGCGCCAGCAGCCACCGGGGTGGCCGGGCCTACGAGCAGTACTTC. This codes for CASSHRGGRAYEQYF.

This CDR3 is CASRQADLSYEQYF. The CDR3 coding sequence is TGTGCCAGCAGGCAGGCCGATCTCTCCTACGAGCAGTACTTC. The chain links TRBV6-6 to TRBJ2-7, with no clear D. V was clipped by 6 bases and J by 0 bases, with 12 bases between them. The germline gives CDR1 MNHNY, CDR2 SVGAGI (reference sequence). The CDR3 runs to 14 residues.

V usage is TRBV18 and J usage is TRBJ2-3; 11 bases agree with TRBD2. The ends lost 2 bases at V and 5 bases at J; junction bases unmatched: 0. The CDR3 sequence is 14 residues long. Germline V gene sequence: CDR1 KGHSH, CDR2 LQKENI. In DNA, the CDR3 is TGTGCCAGCTCACCAGGACTAGCGGGAGATACGCAGTATTTT. The encoded protein is CASSPGLAGDTQYF.